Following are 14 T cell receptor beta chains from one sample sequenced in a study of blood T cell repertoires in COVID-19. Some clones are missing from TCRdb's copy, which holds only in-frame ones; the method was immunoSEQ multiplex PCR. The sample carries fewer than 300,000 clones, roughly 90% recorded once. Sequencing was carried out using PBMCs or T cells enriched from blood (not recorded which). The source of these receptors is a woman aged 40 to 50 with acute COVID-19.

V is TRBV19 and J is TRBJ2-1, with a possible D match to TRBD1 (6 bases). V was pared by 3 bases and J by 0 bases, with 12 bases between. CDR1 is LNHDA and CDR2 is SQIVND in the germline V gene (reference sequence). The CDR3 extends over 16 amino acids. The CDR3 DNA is TGTGCCAGTAGTATCCCCGGGACAAGCTCCTACAATGAGCAGTTCTTC. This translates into CASSIPGTSSYNEQFF.

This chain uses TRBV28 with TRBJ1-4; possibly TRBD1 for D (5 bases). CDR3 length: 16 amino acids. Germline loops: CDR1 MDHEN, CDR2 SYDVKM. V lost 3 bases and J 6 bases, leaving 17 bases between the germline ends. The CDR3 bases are TGTGCCAGCAGTTTCCAATCCCAGGGCTGGGATGAAAAACTGTTTTTT. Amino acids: CASSFQSQGWDEKLFF.

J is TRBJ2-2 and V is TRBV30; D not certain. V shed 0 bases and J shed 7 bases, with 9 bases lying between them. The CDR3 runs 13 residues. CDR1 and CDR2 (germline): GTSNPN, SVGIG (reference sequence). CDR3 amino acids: CAWSVRRGGELFF. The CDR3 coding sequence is TGTGCCTGGAGTGTACGGAGAGGCGGGGAGCTGTTTTTT.

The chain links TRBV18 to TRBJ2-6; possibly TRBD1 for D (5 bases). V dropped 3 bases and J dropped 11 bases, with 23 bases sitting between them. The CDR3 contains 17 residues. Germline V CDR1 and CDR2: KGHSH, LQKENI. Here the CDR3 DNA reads TGTGCCAGCTCACCGTTGGGGCCCGACAGCCTTTCTGACGTCCTGACTTTC. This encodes CASSPLGPDSLSDVLTF.

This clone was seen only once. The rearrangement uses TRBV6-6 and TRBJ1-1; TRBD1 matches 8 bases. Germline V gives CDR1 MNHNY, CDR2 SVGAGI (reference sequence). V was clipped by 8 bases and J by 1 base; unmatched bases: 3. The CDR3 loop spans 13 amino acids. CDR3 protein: CASRGQENTEAFF. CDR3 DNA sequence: TGTGCCAGCCGGGGACAGGAGAACACTGAAGCTTTCTTT.

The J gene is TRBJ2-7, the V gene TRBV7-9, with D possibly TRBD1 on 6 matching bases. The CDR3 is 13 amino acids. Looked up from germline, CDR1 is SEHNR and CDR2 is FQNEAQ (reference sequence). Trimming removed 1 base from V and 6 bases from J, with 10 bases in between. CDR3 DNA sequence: TGTGCCAGCAGCTTAGGGGGGCTAGGCGAGCAGTACTTC. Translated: CASSLGGLGEQYF.

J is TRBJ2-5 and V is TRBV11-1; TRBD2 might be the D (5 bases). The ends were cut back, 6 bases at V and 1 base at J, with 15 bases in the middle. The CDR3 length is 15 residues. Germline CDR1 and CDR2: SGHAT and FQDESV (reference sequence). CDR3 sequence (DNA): TGTGCCAGCAGGGCCGCGGGTTGGATCCAAGAGACCCAGTACTTC. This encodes CASRAAGWIQETQYF.

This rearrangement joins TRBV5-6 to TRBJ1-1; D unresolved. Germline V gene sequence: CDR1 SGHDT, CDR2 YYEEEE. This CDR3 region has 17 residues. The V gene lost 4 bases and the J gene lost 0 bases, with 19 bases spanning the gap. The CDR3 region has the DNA TGTGCCAGCAGCAACCTGCCATTGCCAGGAATGAACACTGAAGCTTTCTTT. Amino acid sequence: CASSNLPLPGMNTEAFF.

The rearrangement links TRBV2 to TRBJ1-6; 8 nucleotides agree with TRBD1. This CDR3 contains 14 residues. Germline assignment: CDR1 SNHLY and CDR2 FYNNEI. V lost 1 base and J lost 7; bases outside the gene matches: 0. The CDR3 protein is CASSEGDRNSPLHF. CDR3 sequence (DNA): TGTGCCAGCAGTGAAGGGGACAGGAATTCACCCCTCCACTTT.

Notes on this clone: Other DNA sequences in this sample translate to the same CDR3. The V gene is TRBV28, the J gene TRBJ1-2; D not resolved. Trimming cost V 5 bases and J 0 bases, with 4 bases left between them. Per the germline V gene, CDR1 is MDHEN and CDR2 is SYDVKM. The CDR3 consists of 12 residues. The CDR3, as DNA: TGTGCCAGCAGTCCGTCTAACTATGGCTACACCTTC. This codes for CASSPSNYGYTF.

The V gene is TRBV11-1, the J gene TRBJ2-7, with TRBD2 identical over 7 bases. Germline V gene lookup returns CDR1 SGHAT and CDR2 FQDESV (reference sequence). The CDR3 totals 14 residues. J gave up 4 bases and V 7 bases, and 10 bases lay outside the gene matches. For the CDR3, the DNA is TGTGCCAGCACGACGACTAGCCCCCCTTACGAGCAGTACTTC. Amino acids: CASTTTSPPYEQYF.

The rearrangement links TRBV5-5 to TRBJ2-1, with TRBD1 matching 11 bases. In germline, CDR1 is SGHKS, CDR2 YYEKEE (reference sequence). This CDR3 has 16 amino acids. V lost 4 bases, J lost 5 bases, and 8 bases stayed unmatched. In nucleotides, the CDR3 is TGTGCCAGCAGCAGGGACAGGGGGAAGAGGGACAATGAGCAGTTCTTC. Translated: CASSRDRGKRDNEQFF.

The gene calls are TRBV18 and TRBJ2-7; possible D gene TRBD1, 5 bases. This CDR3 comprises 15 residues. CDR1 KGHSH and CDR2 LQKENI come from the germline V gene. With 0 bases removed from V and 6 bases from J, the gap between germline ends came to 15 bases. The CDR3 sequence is CASSPPTASQREQYF. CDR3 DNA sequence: TGTGCCAGCTCACCACCGACAGCCTCCCAACGCGAGCAGTACTTC.

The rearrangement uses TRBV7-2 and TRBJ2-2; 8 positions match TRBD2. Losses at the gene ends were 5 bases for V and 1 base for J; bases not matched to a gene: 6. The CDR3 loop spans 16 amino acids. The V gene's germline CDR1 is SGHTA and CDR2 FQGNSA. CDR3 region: CASSAQTSGNTGELFF. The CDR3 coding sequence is TGTGCCAGCAGCGCCCAAACTAGCGGGAACACCGGGGAGCTGTTTTTT.